This T cell receptor (beta chain) comes out of a study of blood T cell repertoires in COVID-19. Study information: Italy, Spain and the United States were the sources of the convalescent and acute COVID-19 samples. Sources were T cells, B-cell-depleted T cells, or PBMCs; the material itself was cDNA or gDNA.

The V gene's germline CDR1 is MNHEY and CDR2 SMNVEV (reference sequence). V lost 7 bases, J lost 7 bases, and 19 bases lay in between. There are 15 residues in the CDR3. Per the original methods: Researchers report that nucleated cell counts were estimated from reference gene primer amplification. The data were produced by immunoSEQ multiplex PCR, yet TCRdb's version contains in-frame clones alone and is incomplete. V, J and clone size are taken as reported in that table, and D and trimming were inferred from the DNA itself. The sample has roughly 410,000 clones; more than 80% are singletons. Sequencing was done on a sample of peripheral blood. This receptor was identified in a man aged 35 to 55 with acute or convalescent COVID-19. The chain employs TRBV27 and TRBJ2-2; the D gene is possibly TRBD2 (6 bases). The CDR3 region is CASTETIRRDGELFF. In DNA, the CDR3 is TGTGCCAGCACCGAGACGATTCGGCGGGACGGGGAGCTGTTTTTT.